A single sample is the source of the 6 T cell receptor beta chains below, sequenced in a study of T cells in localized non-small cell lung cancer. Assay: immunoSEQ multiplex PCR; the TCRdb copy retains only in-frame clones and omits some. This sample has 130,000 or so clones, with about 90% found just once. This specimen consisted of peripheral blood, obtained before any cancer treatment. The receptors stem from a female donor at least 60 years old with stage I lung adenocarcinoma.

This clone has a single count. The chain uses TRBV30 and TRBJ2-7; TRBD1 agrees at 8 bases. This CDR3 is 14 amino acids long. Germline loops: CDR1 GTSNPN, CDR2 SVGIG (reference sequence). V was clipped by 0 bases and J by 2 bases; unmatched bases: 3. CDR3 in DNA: TGTGCCTGGAGTGTGACAGGGGCAGCCTACGAGCAGTACTTC. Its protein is CAWSVTGAAYEQYF.

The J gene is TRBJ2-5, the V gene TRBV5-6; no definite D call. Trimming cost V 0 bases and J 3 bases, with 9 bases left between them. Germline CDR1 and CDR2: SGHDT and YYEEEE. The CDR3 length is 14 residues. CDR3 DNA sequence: TGTGCCAGCAGCTTGGATTGGGATGAAGAGACCCAGTACTTC. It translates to CASSLDWDEETQYF.

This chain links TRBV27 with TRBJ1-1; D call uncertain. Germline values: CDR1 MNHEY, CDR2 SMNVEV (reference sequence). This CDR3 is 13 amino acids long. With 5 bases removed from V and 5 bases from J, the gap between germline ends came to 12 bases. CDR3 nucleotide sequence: TGTGCCAGCAGTCCCTACTTCAAGACTGAAGCTTTCTTT. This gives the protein CASSPYFKTEAFF.

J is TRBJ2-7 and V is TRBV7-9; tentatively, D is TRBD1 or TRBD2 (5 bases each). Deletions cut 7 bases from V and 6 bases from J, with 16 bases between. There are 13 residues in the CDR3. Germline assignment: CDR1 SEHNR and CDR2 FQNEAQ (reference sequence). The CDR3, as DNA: TGTGCCAGCATCCCCGAGGGGATCGGCGAGCAGTACTTC. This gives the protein CASIPEGIGEQYF.

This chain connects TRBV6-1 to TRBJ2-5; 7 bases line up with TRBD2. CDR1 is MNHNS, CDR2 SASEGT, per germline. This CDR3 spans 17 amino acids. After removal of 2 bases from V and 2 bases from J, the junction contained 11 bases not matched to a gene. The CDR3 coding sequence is TGTGCCAGCAGTGAACCGGGTGGCGGGAGAGGGCAAGAGACCCAGTACTTC. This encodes CASSEPGGGRGQETQYF.

The CDR3 is CAISPGQGSNTGELFF. CDR3 DNA sequence: TGTGCCATCAGTCCGGGACAGGGCTCGAACACCGGGGAGCTGTTTTTT. This chain uses TRBV10-3 with TRBJ2-2; 9 nucleotides match TRBD1. CDR3 length: 16 residues. The V segment lost 5 bases and the J segment 0 bases; nucleotides outside the gene matches: 4. In germline, CDR1 is ENHRY, CDR2 SYGVKD.